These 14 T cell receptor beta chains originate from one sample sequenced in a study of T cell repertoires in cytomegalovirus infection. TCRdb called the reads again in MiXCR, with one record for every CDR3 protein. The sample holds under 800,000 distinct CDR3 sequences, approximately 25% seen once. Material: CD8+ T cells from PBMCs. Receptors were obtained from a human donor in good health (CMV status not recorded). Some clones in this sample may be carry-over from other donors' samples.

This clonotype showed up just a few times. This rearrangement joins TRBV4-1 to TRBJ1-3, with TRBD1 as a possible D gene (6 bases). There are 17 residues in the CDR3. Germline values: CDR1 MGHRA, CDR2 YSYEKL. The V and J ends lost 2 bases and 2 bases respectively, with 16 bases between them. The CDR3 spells CASSQRFVPGAGNTIYF. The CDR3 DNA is TGCGCCAGCAGCCAAAGATTTGTCCCAGGGGCTGGAAACACCATATATTTT.

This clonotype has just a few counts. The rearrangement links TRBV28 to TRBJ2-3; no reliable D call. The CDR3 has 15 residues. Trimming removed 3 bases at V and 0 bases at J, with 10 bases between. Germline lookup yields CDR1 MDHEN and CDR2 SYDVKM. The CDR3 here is CASSFVRTSTDTQYF. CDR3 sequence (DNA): TGTGCCAGCAGTTTCGTCCGAACTAGCACAGATACGCAGTATTTT.

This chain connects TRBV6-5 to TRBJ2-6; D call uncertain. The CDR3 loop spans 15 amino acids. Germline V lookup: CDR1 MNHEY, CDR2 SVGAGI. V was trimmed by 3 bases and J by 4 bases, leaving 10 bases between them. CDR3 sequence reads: CASSYGVTGANVLTF. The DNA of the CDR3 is TGTGCCAGCAGTTATGGGGTTACCGGGGCCAACGTCCTGACTTTC.

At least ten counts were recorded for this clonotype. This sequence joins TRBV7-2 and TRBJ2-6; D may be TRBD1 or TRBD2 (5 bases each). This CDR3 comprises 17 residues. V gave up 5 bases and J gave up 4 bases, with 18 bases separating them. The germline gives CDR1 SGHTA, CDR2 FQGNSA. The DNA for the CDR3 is TGTGCCAGCAGCCAGGGACCGTTCCCCGGAGGGGCCAACGTCCTGACTTTC. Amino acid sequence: CASSQGPFPGGANVLTF.

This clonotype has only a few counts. The CDR3 region has the DNA TGTGCCAGCCACAACTACTACACAGGGCCAAATGAAAAACTGTTTTTT. This encodes CASHNYYTGPNEKLFF. The rearrangement uses TRBV19 and TRBJ1-4, with D possibly TRBD1 on 6 matching bases. The germline V gene encodes CDR1 LNHDA and CDR2 SQIVND (reference sequence). This CDR3 is built from 16 residues. Trimming took 9 bases from V and 5 from J, leaving 22 bases between them.

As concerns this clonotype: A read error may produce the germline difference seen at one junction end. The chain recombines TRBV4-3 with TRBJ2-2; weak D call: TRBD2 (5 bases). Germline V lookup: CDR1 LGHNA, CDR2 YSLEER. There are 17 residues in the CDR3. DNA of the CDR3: TGCGCCAACAGCCAAGATTGGCTAGCTATAAACACCGGGGAGCTGTTTTTT. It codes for CANSQDWLAINTGELFF.

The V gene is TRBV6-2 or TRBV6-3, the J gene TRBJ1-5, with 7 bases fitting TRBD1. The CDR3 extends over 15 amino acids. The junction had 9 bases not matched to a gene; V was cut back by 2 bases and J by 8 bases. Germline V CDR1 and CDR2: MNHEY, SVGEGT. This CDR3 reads CASSYVAGGPEPQHF. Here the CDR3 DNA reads TGTGCCAGCAGTTACGTGGCAGGGGGTCCGGAGCCCCAGCATTTT.

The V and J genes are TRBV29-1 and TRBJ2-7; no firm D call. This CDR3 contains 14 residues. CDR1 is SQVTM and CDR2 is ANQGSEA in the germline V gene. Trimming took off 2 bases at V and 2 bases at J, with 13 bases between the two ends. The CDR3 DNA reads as TGCAGCGTTGAATCCCCCTTTTCCCCCTACGAGCAGTACTTC. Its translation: CSVESPFSPYEQYF.

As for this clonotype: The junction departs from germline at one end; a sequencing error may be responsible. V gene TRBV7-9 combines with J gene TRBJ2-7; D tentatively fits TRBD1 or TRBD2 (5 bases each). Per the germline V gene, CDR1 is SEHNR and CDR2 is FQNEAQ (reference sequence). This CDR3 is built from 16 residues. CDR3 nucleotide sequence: TGTGCCAGCAGCACCAATCCCCGGGACGGATCCTACGAGCAGCACTTC. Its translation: CASSTNPRDGSYEQHF.

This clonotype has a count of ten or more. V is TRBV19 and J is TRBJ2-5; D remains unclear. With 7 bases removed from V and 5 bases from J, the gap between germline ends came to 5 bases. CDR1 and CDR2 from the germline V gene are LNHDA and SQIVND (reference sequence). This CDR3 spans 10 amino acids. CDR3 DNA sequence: TGTGCCAGTATGGGGGAGACCCAGTACTTC. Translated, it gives CASMGETQYF.

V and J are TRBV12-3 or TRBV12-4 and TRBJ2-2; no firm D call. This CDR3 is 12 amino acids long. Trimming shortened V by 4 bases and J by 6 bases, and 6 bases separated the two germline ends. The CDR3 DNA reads TGTGCCAGCAGTTGGAATGCCGGGGAGCTGTTTTTT. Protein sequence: CASSWNAGELFF.

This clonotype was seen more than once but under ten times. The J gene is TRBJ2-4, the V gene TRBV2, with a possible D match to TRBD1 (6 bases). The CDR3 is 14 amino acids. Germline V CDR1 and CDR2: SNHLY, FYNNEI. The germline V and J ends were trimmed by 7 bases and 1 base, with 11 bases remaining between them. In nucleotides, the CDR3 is TGTGCCAGCAAGTCAAGGGGGGCCAAAAACATTCAGTACTTC. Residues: CASKSRGAKNIQYF. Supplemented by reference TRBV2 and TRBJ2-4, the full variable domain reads EPEVTQTPSHQVTQMGQEVILRCVPISNHLYFYWYRQILGQKVEFLVSFYNNEISEKSEIFDDQFSVERPDGSNFTLKIRSTKLEDSAMYFCASKSRGAKNIQYFGAGTRLSVL.

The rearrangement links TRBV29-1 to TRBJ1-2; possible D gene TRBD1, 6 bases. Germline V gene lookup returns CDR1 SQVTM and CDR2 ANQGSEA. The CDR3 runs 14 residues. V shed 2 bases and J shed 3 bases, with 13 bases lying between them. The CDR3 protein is CSVEYHREDYGYTF. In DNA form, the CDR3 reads TGCAGCGTTGAATATCACAGGGAAGACTATGGCTACACCTTC.

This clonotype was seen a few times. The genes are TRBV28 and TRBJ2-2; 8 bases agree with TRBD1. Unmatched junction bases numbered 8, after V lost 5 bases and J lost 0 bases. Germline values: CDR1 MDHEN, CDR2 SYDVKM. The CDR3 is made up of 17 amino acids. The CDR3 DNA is TGTGCCAGCAGTCCGATACAGGGGGTTCCGAACACCGGGGAGCTGTTTTTT. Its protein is CASSPIQGVPNTGELFF.